The rows below give T cell receptor beta chains drawn from one sample of a study of blood T cell repertoires in COVID-19. Profiled with immunoSEQ multiplex PCR; TCRdb holds only in-frame clones, not every one. This table has approximately 180,000 clones, more than 75% appearing once. Sequenced sample: peripheral blood. The receptor set was obtained from a human donor in a cohort sampled during active COVID-19. CDR3s include the opening cysteine and the closing phenylalanine or tryptophan. Each record gives: J gene, clone size, D gene, V gene, CDR3 DNA, CDR3 protein. D genes are given only for firm matches. Not all rows give a size; the values are once, few, many and, for expanded clones, a class.

TRBJ2-1 | - | - | TRBV4-3 | TGCGCCAGCAGCCAAGCTCCGGGATACAATGAGCAGTTCTTC | CASSQAPGYNEQFF
TRBJ1-6 | once | - | TRBV2 | TGTGCCAGCAGTTATGACAGCTATAATTCACCCCTCCACTTT | CASSYDSYNSPLHF
TRBJ1-1 | - | TRBD1 | TRBV2 | TGTGCCAGCAGTGAGGGGACAGGAACTGAAGCTTTCTTT | CASSEGTGTEAFF
TRBJ2-1 | - | TRBD2 | TRBV6-4 | TGTGCCAGCAGTGAAGTAGCGGGGGGGCACAATGAGCAGTTCTTC | CASSEVAGGHNEQFF
TRBJ2-6 | - | - | TRBV19 | TGTGCCAGTAGTATTCTCTCTGGGGCCAACGTCCTGACTTTC | CASSILSGANVLTF
TRBJ2-3 | - | - | TRBV5-4 | TGTGCCAGCAGTTCCGGGACTGGCACAGATACGCAGTATTTT | CASSSGTGTDTQYF
TRBJ2-1 | once | TRBD2 | TRBV14 | TGTGCCAGCAGCCCTCCCTGGAGCGGGAGCTCCTACAATGAGCAGTTCTTC | CASSPPWSGSSYNEQFF
TRBJ2-2 | many | - | TRBV6-1 | TGTGCCAGCAGTGACGTGGCGGACACCGGGGAGCTGTTTTTT | CASSDVADTGELFF
TRBJ2-5 | - | - | TRBV5-1 | TGCGCCAGCCAAGGGGCCCAAGAGACCCAGTACTTC | CASQGAQETQYF
TRBJ2-1 | once | - | TRBV6-4 | TGTGCCAGCAAGAACCGGGACACAGAGTACAATGAGCAGTTCTTC | CASKNRDTEYNEQFF
TRBJ1-5 | - | - | TRBV24-1 | TGTGCCACCAGTGACCGTACAGGCATCGGCAATCAGCCCCAGCATTTT | CATSDRTGIGNQPQHF
TRBJ2-2 | - | - | TRBV7-6 | TGTGCCAGCAGCTTAGTCTCCACCGGGGAGCTGTTTTTT | CASSLVSTGELFF
TRBJ2-3 | - | TRBD2 | TRBV7-8 | TGTGCCAGCAGCTTACGGACTAGCCGCTCAGATACGCAGTATTTT | CASSLRTSRSDTQYF
TRBJ2-2 | - | TRBD2 | TRBV5-6 | TGTGCCAGCAGCTTACGGACTAGCGGGAAGTACACCGGGGAGCTGTTTTTT | CASSLRTSGKYTGELFF
TRBJ2-1 | - | TRBD2 | TRBV24-1 | TGTGCCACCAGTGACCGGACAGGACTAGCGGGGACATACAATGAGCAGTTCTTC | CATSDRTGLAGTYNEQFF
TRBJ2-3 | - | - | TRBV29-1 | TGCAGCGTTGAGGAGGGTTTTGTACATACGCAGTATTTT | CSVEEGFVHTQYF
TRBJ2-7 | - | - | TRBV29-1 | TGCAGCGTTGAAGACCTCGGGACGACTAGGGAGCAGTACTTC | CSVEDLGTTREQYF